The TCR beta chain described here comes from a study of shared clonotypes between healthy human individuals. In the case of this clone: Its antigen remains unknown.

Germline CDR1 reads SGDLS; CDR2 reads YYNGEE. Trimming left V 4 bases short and J 2 bases short, with 13 bases between. The CDR3 consists of 14 residues. TCRdb's table, derived via immunoSEQ multiplex PCR, lists solely in-frame clones and lacks some. The table shows about 650,000 clones, with around 95% occurring only once. Points from the study as a whole: When compared with the clonotypes that were shared by all four sorted-subset donors, the non-shared clonotypes turned out to have lower generation probabilities.

Naive CD8 cells lacked CD45RO and underwent positive selection for CCR7, leaving out terminally differentiated effector memory CD45RA+ cells. The chain recombines TRBV9 with TRBJ2-7, with D uncertain. The sequence derives from a woman aged 25 to 45 in good health. Source material: naive CD8+ T cells sorted from blood. The CDR3 here is CASSPPLHPYEQYF. The CDR3 DNA follows: TGTGCCAGCAGCCCCCCTCTGCACCCCTACGAGCAGTACTTC. Full variable domain (missing parts from reference TRBV9 and TRBJ2-7): DSGVTQTPKHLITATGQRVTLRCSPRSGDLSVYWYQQSLDQGLQFLIQYYNGEERAKGNILERFSAQQFPDLHSELNLSSLELGDSALYFCASSPPLHPYEQYFGPGTRLTVT.